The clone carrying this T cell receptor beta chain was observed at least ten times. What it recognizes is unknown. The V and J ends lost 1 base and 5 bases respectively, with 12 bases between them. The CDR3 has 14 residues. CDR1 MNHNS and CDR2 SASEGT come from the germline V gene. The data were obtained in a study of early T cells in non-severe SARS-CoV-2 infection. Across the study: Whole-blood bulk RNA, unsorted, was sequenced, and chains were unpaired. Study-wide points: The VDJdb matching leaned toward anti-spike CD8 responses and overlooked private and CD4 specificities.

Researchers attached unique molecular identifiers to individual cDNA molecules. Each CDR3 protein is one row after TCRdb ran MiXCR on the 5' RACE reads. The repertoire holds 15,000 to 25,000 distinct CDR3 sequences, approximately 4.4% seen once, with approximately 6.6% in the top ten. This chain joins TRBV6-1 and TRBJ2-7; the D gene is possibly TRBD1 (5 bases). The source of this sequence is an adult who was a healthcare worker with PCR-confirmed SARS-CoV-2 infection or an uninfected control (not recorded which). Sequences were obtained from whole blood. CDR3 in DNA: TGTGCCAGCAGTGAAGGTCAGGGTCCGGACGAGCAGTACTTC. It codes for CASSEGQGPDEQYF.